Following are 8 T cell receptor beta chains from one sample sequenced in a study of blood T cell repertoires in COVID-19. The method was immunoSEQ multiplex PCR; TCRdb's version includes in-frame clones alone and lacks a portion of them. The sample lists some 290,000 clones; roughly 90% were seen once. Sequences were obtained from peripheral blood. The source of these receptors is a woman aged 25 to 39 with COVID-19, enrolled during active disease.

This clone is a singleton in its sample. CDR3 in DNA: TGCGCCAGCAGTCCCATACTGGCGGTAAGCTCCTACAATGAGCAGTTCTTC. Translation: CASSPILAVSSYNEQFF. V is TRBV5-1 and J is TRBJ2-1; D uncertain. V dropped 5 bases and J dropped 0 bases, with 18 bases sitting between them. Germline-derived CDR1 and CDR2 are SGHRS and YFSETQ. This CDR3 has 17 residues.

CDR3 DNA: TGTGCCAGCAGCTCGCTCGGTCTAGCGGGAGAATACAATGAGCAGTTCTTC. This encodes CASSSLGLAGEYNEQFF. J is TRBJ2-1 and V is TRBV5-6; 10 nucleotides match TRBD2. V trimming: 3 bases; J trimming: 4 bases; junction bases outside the gene matches: 10. CDR1 is SGHDT, CDR2 YYEEEE, per germline. This CDR3 contains 17 residues.

CDR3 nucleotide sequence: TGTGCCAGCAGCCAACAGGGGGCATTGCGAGGCTACACCTTC. The encoded protein is CASSQQGALRGYTF. This chain joins TRBV3-1 (or the pseudogene TRBV3-2) and TRBJ1-2, with 8 bases identical to TRBD1. Germline CDR1 LGHDT, CDR2 YNNKEL (reference sequence). This CDR3 spans 14 amino acids. Losses at the gene ends were 2 bases for V and 8 bases for J; bases not matched to a gene: 7.

In this sample, this clone turned up once. The chain couples TRBV7-9 to TRBJ2-7; D remains unclear. The CDR3 is 14 residues long. The V gene lost 1 base and the J gene lost 1 base, with 8 bases spanning the gap. Germline assignment: CDR1 SEHNR and CDR2 FQNEAQ (reference sequence). The CDR3 nucleotides read TGTGCCAGCAGCTTAGGTATACAATCCTACGAGCAGTACTTC. It codes for CASSLGIQSYEQYF.

The rearrangement uses TRBV5-1 and TRBJ2-7; 9 bases line up with TRBD2. Germline V gene data show CDR1 as SGHRS and CDR2 as YFSETQ. The ends lost 4 bases at V and 2 bases at J; junction bases unmatched: 7. The CDR3 is 15 amino acids. The CDR3 here is CASSPGGGETYEQYF. CDR3 in DNA: TGCGCCAGCAGCCCGGGCGGGGGGGAGACCTACGAGCAGTACTTC.

The genes are TRBV12-3 or TRBV12-4 and TRBJ2-1; D uncertain. The CDR3 totals 13 residues. The V and J ends lost 10 bases and 3 bases respectively, with 13 bases between them. For the CDR3, the DNA is TGTGCCACCTCGGGTAGTTACTACAATGAGCAGTTCTTC. It yields the protein CATSGSYYNEQFF.

This chain joins TRBV6-2 or TRBV6-3 and TRBJ2-1; TRBD2 aligns across 11 bases. This CDR3 contains 15 residues. Germline trimming cut 6 bases from V and 5 bases from J; bases unmatched to any gene: 6. The germline gives CDR1 MNHEY, CDR2 SVGEGT. The CDR3 protein is CASSQGLAVNNEQFF. In DNA, the CDR3 is TGTGCCAGCAGCCAGGGACTAGCGGTAAACAATGAGCAGTTCTTC.

To note about this clone: The same CDR3 also results from other DNA sequences found in this sample. The chain links TRBV5-8 to TRBJ1-2; D not resolved. The length of the CDR3 is 13 residues. The germline V gene encodes CDR1 SGHTS and CDR2 YDEGEE. V was trimmed by 2 bases and J by 2 bases, leaving 7 bases between them. The CDR3 region is CASSFGGNYGYTF. The CDR3, as DNA: TGTGCCAGCAGCTTCGGCGGAAACTATGGCTACACCTTC.